These 5 T cell receptor beta chains share one sample of origin, sequenced in a study of T cell responses to AZD1222 COVID-19 vaccine. The protocol was immunoSEQ multiplex PCR, while the TCRdb copy is restricted to in-frame clones and leaves out a portion. This table has approximately 140,000 clones, 93% appearing once. The specimen was peripheral blood, collected on day 0 of AZD1222 vaccination. Source of these receptors: an adult in good health.

The chain recombines TRBV28 with TRBJ1-3; D unresolved. Trimming took 7 bases from V and 0 from J, leaving 4 bases between them. This CDR3 is built from 12 residues. CDR1 MDHEN and CDR2 SYDVKM come from the germline V gene. The CDR3 here is CASTGSGNTIYF. DNA for the CDR3: TGTGCCAGCACTGGCTCTGGAAACACCATATATTTT.

V usage is TRBV30 and J usage is TRBJ2-7, with a weak D call TRBD1 (5 bases). The CDR3 totals 12 residues. The germline V and J ends were trimmed by 7 bases and 2 bases, with 12 bases remaining between them. Germline V CDR1 and CDR2: GTSNPN, SVGIG (reference sequence). CDR3 DNA sequence: TGTGCCTCGAAGAAGACAGCCTACGAGCAGTACTTC. As protein: CASKKTAYEQYF.

This chain connects TRBV10-3 to TRBJ1-1; 8 nucleotides align to TRBD1. The V and J ends lost 6 bases and 5 bases, in that order; junction bases with no gene match: 8. Germline CDR1 reads ENHRY; CDR2 reads SYGVKD. This CDR3 comprises 14 residues. The CDR3 DNA reads TGTGCCATCAGAGAGACAGGGGCAGGAACTGAAGCTTTCTTT. Its protein product is CAIRETGAGTEAFF.

The chain combines TRBV9 with TRBJ1-2; D is unclear. Trimming took 0 bases from V and 7 from J, leaving 10 bases between them. The CDR3 runs 13 residues. CDR1 is SGDLS and CDR2 is YYNGEE in the germline V gene. CDR3 amino acids: CASSVESGVGYTF. DNA of the CDR3: TGTGCCAGCAGCGTAGAATCCGGGGTTGGCTACACCTTC.

Many counts were recorded for this clone. The rearrangement joins TRBV5-8 to TRBJ1-4; no clear D gene. The CDR3 loop spans 14 amino acids. Germline loops: CDR1 SGHTS, CDR2 YDEGEE. Trimming pared 3 bases from V and 3 bases from J, leaving 9 bases between. The CDR3 spells CASSSRSSNEKLFF. Here the CDR3 DNA reads TGTGCCAGCAGCTCACGGAGTTCTAATGAAAAACTGTTTTTT.